This TCR beta chain stems from a study of blood T cell repertoires in COVID-19. Trimming stripped 6 bases from V and 12 bases from J, with 12 bases between. Germline V gene sequence: CDR1 MNHEY, CDR2 SVGAGI. This CDR3 region has 12 residues. This clone appeared many times. Generated by immunoSEQ multiplex PCR, the TCRdb table keeps only in-frame clones and is missing some. The sample carries 90,000 or so clones, 72% recorded once. This sequence originates from a woman older than 75 with acute or convalescent COVID-19. V and J are TRBV6-5 and TRBJ1-6; D not resolved. Source material: peripheral blood. As DNA, the CDR3 is TGTGCCAGCAGCACCGCCCGAGGACCCCTCCACTTT. Translating gives CASSTARGPLHF.